This T cell receptor beta chain came from a study of T cell repertoires in cytomegalovirus infection. Background on the study: It was recently identified HLA-C-restricted and well-studied HLA-B-restricted CMV epitopes that the study used. Public TCR beta signatures marked donors with CMV infection and the matching HLA. General study points: Across the ex vivo response, the dominant clonotypes were HLA-C-restricted CMV-specific TCR beta clonotypes. Summed public TCR beta family frequency identified CMV carriers bearing the relevant HLA.

There are many counts of this clonotype. Its antigen remains unknown. TCRdb called the reads again in MiXCR, with one record for every CDR3 protein. The data contain some 800,000 distinct CDR3 sequences, less than 35% of them seen just once; the ten biggest clones take up around an eighth. Germline V CDR1 and CDR2: SGHKS, YYEKEE (reference sequence). Trimming shortened V by 2 bases and J by 4 bases, and 15 bases separated the two germline ends. The CDR3 contains 15 residues. The source material was cultured CD8+ T cells from PBMCs, sampled from culture after CMV antigen stimulation. The TCR sequence derives from a human donor in good health (CMV status not recorded). Some clones in this sample may be carry-over from other donors' samples. The chain recombines TRBV5-5 with TRBJ1-2; D call uncertain. CDR3 nucleotides: TGTGCCAGCAGCTTTGGCGCAGGCCGATTCTATGGCTACACCTTC. It is translated as CASSFGAGRFYGYTF.